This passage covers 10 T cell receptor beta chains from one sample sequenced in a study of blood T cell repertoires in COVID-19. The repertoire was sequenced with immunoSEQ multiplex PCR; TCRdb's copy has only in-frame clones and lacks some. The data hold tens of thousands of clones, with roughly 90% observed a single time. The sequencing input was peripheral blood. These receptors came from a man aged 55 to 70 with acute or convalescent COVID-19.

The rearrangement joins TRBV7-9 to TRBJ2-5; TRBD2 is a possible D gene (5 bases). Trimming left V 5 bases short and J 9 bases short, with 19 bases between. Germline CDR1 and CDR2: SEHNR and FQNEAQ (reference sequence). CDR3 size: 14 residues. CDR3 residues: CASSDTHRLGAQYF. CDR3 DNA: TGTGCCAGCAGCGACACCCATAGACTCGGGGCCCAGTACTTC.

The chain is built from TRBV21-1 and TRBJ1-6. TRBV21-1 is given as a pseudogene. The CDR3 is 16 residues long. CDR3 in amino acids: CASRTPSGRQHSPLHF. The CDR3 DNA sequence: TGTGCCAGCAGGACCCCCTCCGGGAGGCAACATTCACCCCTCCACTTT.

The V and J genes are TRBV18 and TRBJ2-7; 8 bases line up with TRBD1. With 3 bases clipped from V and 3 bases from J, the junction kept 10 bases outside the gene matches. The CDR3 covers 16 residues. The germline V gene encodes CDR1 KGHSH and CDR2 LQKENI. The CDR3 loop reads CASSPGTGSAFYEQYF. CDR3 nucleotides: TGTGCCAGCTCACCCGGGACAGGCAGCGCATTCTACGAGCAGTACTTC. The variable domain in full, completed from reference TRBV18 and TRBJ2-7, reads NAGVMQNPRHLVRRRGQEARLRCSPMKGHSHVYWYRQLPEEGLKFMVYLQKENIIDESGMPKERFSAEFPKEGPSILRIQQVVRGDSAAYFCASSPGTGSAFYEQYFGPGTRLTVT.

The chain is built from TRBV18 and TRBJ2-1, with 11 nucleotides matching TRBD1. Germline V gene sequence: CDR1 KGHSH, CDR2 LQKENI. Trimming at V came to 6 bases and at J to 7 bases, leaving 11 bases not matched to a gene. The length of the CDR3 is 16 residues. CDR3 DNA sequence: TGTGCCAGCTCGTCCGCGGCGGACAGGGGGCGGAATGAGCAGTTCTTC. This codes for CASSSAADRGRNEQFF. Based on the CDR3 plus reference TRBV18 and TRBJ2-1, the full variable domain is NAGVMQNPRHLVRRRGQEARLRCSPMKGHSHVYWYRQLPEEGLKFMVYLQKENIIDESGMPKERFSAEFPKEGPSILRIQQVVRGDSAAYFCASSSAADRGRNEQFFGPGTRLTVL.

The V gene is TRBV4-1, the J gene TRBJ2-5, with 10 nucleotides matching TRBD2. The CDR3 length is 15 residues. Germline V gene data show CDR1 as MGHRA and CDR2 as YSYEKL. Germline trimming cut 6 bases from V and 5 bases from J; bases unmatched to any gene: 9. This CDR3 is CASRELAGRWETQYF. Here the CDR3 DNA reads TGCGCCAGCAGGGAACTAGCGGGAAGGTGGGAGACCCAGTACTTC.

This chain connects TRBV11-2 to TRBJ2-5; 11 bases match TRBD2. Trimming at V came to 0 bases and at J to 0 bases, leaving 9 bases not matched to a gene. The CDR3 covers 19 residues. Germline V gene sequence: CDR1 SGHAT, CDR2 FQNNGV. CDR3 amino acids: CASSLDGVAGGRYQETQYF. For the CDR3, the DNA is TGTGCCAGCAGCTTAGACGGAGTAGCGGGGGGGAGGTACCAAGAGACCCAGTACTTC.

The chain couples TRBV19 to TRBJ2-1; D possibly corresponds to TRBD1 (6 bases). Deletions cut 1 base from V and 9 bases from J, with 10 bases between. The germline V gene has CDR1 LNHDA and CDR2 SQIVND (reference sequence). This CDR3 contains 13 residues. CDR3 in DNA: TGTGCCAGTAGTATAGGACGGGACACTGAGCAGTTCTTC. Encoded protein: CASSIGRDTEQFF.

CDR3 in amino acids: CASSPATGRDTGELFF. The DNA for the CDR3 is TGTGCCAGCTCACCTGCTACAGGGAGGGACACCGGGGAGCTGTTTTTT. The chain couples TRBV18 to TRBJ2-2; a weak D match, TRBD2 (7 bases). Trimming cost V 3 bases and J 3 bases, with 14 bases left between them. CDR1 KGHSH and CDR2 LQKENI come from the germline V gene. The CDR3 is 16 amino acids.

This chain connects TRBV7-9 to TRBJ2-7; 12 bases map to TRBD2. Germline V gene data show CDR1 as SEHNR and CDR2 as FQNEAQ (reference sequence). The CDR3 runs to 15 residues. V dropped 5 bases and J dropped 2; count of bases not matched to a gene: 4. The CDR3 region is CASSPRTSGTYEQYF. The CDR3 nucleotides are TGTGCCAGCAGCCCACGGACTAGCGGGACCTACGAGCAGTACTTC.

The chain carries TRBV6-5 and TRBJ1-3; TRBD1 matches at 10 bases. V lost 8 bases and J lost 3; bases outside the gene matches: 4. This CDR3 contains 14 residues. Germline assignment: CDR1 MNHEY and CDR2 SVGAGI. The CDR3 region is CASDGQGVGNTIYF. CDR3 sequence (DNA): TGTGCCAGCGATGGACAGGGGGTTGGAAACACCATATATTTT.